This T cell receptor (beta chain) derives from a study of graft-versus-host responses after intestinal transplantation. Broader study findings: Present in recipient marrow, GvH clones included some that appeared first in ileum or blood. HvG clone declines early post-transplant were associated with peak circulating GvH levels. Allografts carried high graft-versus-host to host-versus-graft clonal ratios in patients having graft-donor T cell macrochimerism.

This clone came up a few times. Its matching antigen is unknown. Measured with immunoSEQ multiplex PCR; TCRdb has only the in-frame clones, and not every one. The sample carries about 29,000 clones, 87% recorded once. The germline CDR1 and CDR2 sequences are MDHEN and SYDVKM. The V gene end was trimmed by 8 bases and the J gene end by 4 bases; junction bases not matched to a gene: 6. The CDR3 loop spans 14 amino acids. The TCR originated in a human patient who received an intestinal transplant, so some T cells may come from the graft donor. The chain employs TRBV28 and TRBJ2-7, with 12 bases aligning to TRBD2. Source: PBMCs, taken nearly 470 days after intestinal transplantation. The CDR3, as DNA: TGTGCCAGCGACGGGACTAGCGGGTCATACGAGCAGTACTTC. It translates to CASDGTSGSYEQYF.